Below, one T cell receptor beta chain is given with its context. The antigen remains undetermined. The CDR3 sequence is 14 residues long. Germline values: CDR1 LNHDA, CDR2 SQIVND (reference sequence). V was trimmed by 0 bases and J by 6 bases, leaving 9 bases between them. This sample stems from a study of T cell responses to AZD1222 COVID-19 vaccine. Study summary: Second-dose timings of about 4 or about 12 weeks were pooled.

Clones were read by immunoSEQ multiplex PCR, and TCRdb kept only the in-frame ones, dropping some. The sample yields some 130,000 clones, 70% to 90% seen once. Broader study findings: Regions 160-218 and 743-854 held dominance among vaccine-associated CD4 TCRs, which spanned spike. Repertoire sampling occurred only after the peak T cell response. It should be noted that donors were predominantly white British and more often female, and clonal diversity was possibly underestimated.

This chain joins TRBV19 and TRBJ1-5; a possible D gene is TRBD1 (6 bases). This clonotype was sampled from an adult in good health. The specimen comprised peripheral blood, sampled on day 0 of AZD1222 vaccination. Here the CDR3 reads CASSIDLGGQPQHF. In DNA, the CDR3 is TGTGCCAGTAGTATAGATCTAGGGGGTCAGCCCCAGCATTTT.